Following are 25 T cell receptor beta chains from one sample sequenced in a study of beta chain features in type 1 diabetes. Expressed TCRB transcripts got sequenced, as all isolated RNA was reverse transcribed. Libraries were prepared by immunoSEQ multiplex PCR; TCRdb keeps only in-frame clonotypes and omits some of them. Seen here are roughly 130,000 clones, about a tenth observed once, and the top ten hold around 0.63%. Material: central memory CD4+ T cells from blood. These receptors originate from a man between 18 and 35 years old in good health.

As to this clone: One end of the junction does not line up with germline, which may come from a read error. The gene calls are TRBV7-2 and TRBJ2-5, with D perhaps TRBD2 (6 bases). The CDR3 runs 13 residues. Germline CDR1 reads SGHTA; CDR2 reads FQGNSA. CDR3 amino acids: CASSIAAAETQYF. DNA of the CDR3: TGTGCCAGCAGCATAGCGGCCGCAGAGACCCAGTACTTC.

The chain is built from TRBV5-1 and TRBJ1-2; D gene ambiguous. The CDR3 spans 12 residues. The V gene's germline CDR1 is SGHRS and CDR2 YFSETQ. V was pared by 5 bases and J by 6 bases, with 11 bases between. The CDR3 bases are TGCGCCAGCAGAACCGGGGTTGATGGCTACACCTTC. This encodes CASRTGVDGYTF.

This rearrangement joins TRBV2 to TRBJ2-1; 7 bases line up with TRBD2. In germline, CDR1 is SNHLY, CDR2 FYNNEI. V was clipped by 7 bases and J by 10 bases; unmatched bases: 13. The CDR3 has 14 amino acids. CDR3: CASTLLGRGGEQFF. The DNA for the CDR3 is TGTGCCAGCACTCTCCTGGGGAGGGGTGGGGAGCAGTTCTTC.

With respect to this clone: The same CDR3 arises from other DNA sequences in this sample as well. The CDR3 reads CASRPTGGDGYTF. The CDR3 region has the DNA TGTGCCAGCAGACCGACAGGGGGGGATGGCTACACCTTC. The chain links TRBV28 to TRBJ1-2; 9 bases match TRBD1. CDR3 size: 13 residues. Germline CDR1 is MDHEN and CDR2 is SYDVKM. V lost 6 bases and J lost 6; bases outside the gene matches: 5.

This clone was picked up one time. The chain recombines TRBV4-1 with TRBJ1-2; the match to TRBD1 covers 7 bases. CDR3 length: 16 residues. Germline trimming cut 0 bases from V and 5 bases from J; bases unmatched to any gene: 9. Germline CDR1 and CDR2: MGHRA and YSYEKL. The CDR3 DNA reads as TGCGCCAGCAGCCAAGATTATTACGCAGGGGGATATGGCTACACCTTC. It translates to CASSQDYYAGGYGYTF.

This clone was counted a few times. The V and J genes are TRBV6-5 and TRBJ1-1, with D maybe TRBD1 (6 bases). CDR1 MNHEY and CDR2 SVGAGI come from the germline V gene. The CDR3 is made up of 13 amino acids. The germline V and J ends were trimmed by 6 bases and 1 base, with 9 bases remaining between them. The CDR3 region has the DNA TGTGCCAGCAGATTGACAGGGAACACTGAAGCTTTCTTT. Its translation: CASRLTGNTEAFF.

The rearrangement links TRBV6-6 to TRBJ2-5, with TRBD2 identical over 7 bases. CDR1 is MNHNY, CDR2 SVGAGI, per germline (reference sequence). This CDR3 has 13 amino acids. V lost 7 bases and J lost 5; bases outside the gene matches: 7. The CDR3 DNA reads TGTGCCAGCAATCAGCGGGGTGTTGAGACCCAGTACTTC. The encoded protein is CASNQRGVETQYF.

This clone was recorded many times. V and J are TRBV7-2 and TRBJ2-3, with 11 positions matching TRBD2. The CDR3 contains 14 residues. J lost 7 bases, V lost 5 bases, and 5 bases had no gene match. Germline V gene sequence: CDR1 SGHTA, CDR2 FQGNSA. CDR3 in DNA: TGTGCCAGCAGCCCTAGCGGGGGGCCCTATACGCAGTATTTT. It translates to CASSPSGGPYTQYF. Variable domain in full (rest from reference TRBV7-2 and TRBJ2-3): GAGVSQSPSNKVTEKGKDVELRCDPISGHTALYWYRQSLGQGLEFLIYFQGNSAPDKSGLPSDRFSAERTGGSVSTLTIQRTQQEDSAVYLCASSPSGGPYTQYFGPGTRLTVL.

This clone was counted only a few times. The V call is TRBV6-1, the J call TRBJ1-4; 11 bases match TRBD1. V gave up 5 bases and J gave up 5 bases; unmatched junction bases: 4. Germline V CDR1 and CDR2: MNHNS, SASEGT. This CDR3 has 15 residues. CDR3 sequence (DNA): TGTGCCAGCAGTCCCGGGACAGGGGGGAATGAAAAACTGTTTTTT. Translation: CASSPGTGGNEKLFF.

This clone was seen a handful of times. The CDR3 DNA follows: TGTGCCTGGAGGCTACAGGGTGATTCACCCCTCCACTTT. Its translation: CAWRLQGDSPLHF. The chain uses TRBV30 and TRBJ1-6; TRBD1 is a possible D gene (6 bases). Germline V gene sequence: CDR1 GTSNPN, CDR2 SVGIG (reference sequence). The ends were cut back, 3 bases at V and 8 bases at J, with 11 bases in the middle. The CDR3 length is 13 residues. The entire variable domain, with the rest obtained from reference TRBV30 and TRBJ1-6, is as follows: SQTIHQWPATLVQPVGSPLSLECTVEGTSNPNLYWYRQAAGRGLQLLFYSVGIGQISSEVPQNLSASRPQDRQFILSSKKLLLSDSGFYLCAWRLQGDSPLHFGNGTRLTVT.

This clone was found a few times. The CDR3 DNA sequence: TGTGCCAGCAGCTTTATTACCGGGAGCGGGACCCAGTACTTC. Protein: CASSFITGSGTQYF. The genes are TRBV11-2 and TRBJ2-5, with D perhaps TRBD2 (6 bases). V gave up 3 bases and J gave up 7 bases, with 15 bases separating them. From germline, CDR1 is SGHAT and CDR2 FQNNGV. The CDR3 is made up of 14 amino acids.

V and J are TRBV9 and TRBJ2-7; 9 positions agree with TRBD1. The CDR3 sequence is 15 residues long. Germline lookup yields CDR1 SGDLS and CDR2 YYNGEE. Germline trimming cut 3 bases from V and 4 bases from J; bases unmatched to any gene: 8. The CDR3 loop reads CASSAQGQGIYEQYF. The CDR3 DNA is TGTGCCAGCAGCGCACAGGGACAGGGTATTTACGAGCAGTACTTC.

This chain connects TRBV19 to TRBJ1-2; D is ambiguous. Germline CDR1 LNHDA, CDR2 SQIVND (reference sequence). The V end was cut by 4 bases, the J end by 4 bases, with 10 bases between. CDR3 length: 13 residues. DNA for the CDR3: TGTGCCAGTAGTACAGACGGTCTCTATGGCTACACCTTC. Amino acids: CASSTDGLYGYTF.

CDR3 sequence (DNA): TGTGCCAGCAGCTTATTGCGGGAGCAGTACTTC. Translated, it gives CASSLLREQYF. V gene TRBV7-9 combines with J gene TRBJ2-7; D unresolved. Between the trimmed V and J ends, which lost 2 bases and 7 bases, there was a span of 6 bases. Germline values: CDR1 SEHNR, CDR2 FQNEAQ (reference sequence). This CDR3 contains 11 residues. The full variable domain, in which reference TRBV7-9 and TRBJ2-7 provide the parts outside the CDR3, is DTGVSQNPRHKITKRGQNVTFRCDPISEHNRLYWYRQTLGQGPEFLTYFQNEAQLEKSRLLSDRFSAERPKGSFSTLEIQRTEQGDSAMYLCASSLLREQYFGPGTRLTVT.

The chain is built from TRBV2 and TRBJ2-7, with 9 bases lining up with TRBD1. After removal of 6 bases from V and 9 bases from J, the junction contained 12 bases not matched to a gene. This CDR3 has 14 amino acids. From germline, CDR1 is SNHLY and CDR2 FYNNEI. The DNA of the CDR3 is TGTGCCAGCAGCGCCGGGACAGGGCTACGAGTGCAGTACTTC. As protein: CASSAGTGLRVQYF. The complete variable domain, with remaining parts taken from reference TRBV2 and TRBJ2-7, reads EPEVTQTPSHQVTQMGQEVILRCVPISNHLYFYWYRQILGQKVEFLVSFYNNEISEKSEIFDDQFSVERPDGSNFTLKIRSTKLEDSAMYFCASSAGTGLRVQYFGPGTRLTVT.

Only a few counts were recorded for this clone. The chain couples TRBV7-9 to TRBJ1-4; 8 nucleotides match TRBD1. The V segment lost 4 bases and the J segment 0 bases; nucleotides outside the gene matches: 10. Per the germline V gene, CDR1 is SEHNR and CDR2 is FQNEAQ (reference sequence). There are 18 residues in the CDR3. CDR3 region: CASSSLGTGEPTNEKLFF. The CDR3 DNA follows: TGTGCCAGCAGCTCTCTTGGGACAGGAGAACCAACTAATGAAAAACTGTTTTTT.

The chain employs TRBV5-1 and TRBJ2-5; 9 bases agree with TRBD1. There are 14 residues in the CDR3. The V segment lost 4 bases and the J segment 4 bases; nucleotides outside the gene matches: 5. CDR1 is SGHRS and CDR2 is YFSETQ in the germline V gene. CDR3 nucleotides: TGCGCCAGCAGCGTACAGGGGGCTGGAGAGACCCAGTACTTC. Residues: CASSVQGAGETQYF.

The J gene is TRBJ2-1, the V gene TRBV4-1; TRBD1 agrees at 7 bases. V dropped 3 bases and J dropped 1; count of bases not matched to a gene: 9. Germline CDR1 reads MGHRA; CDR2 reads YSYEKL. The CDR3 totals 17 residues. The CDR3 protein is CASSQLATGFSYNEQFF. CDR3 bases: TGCGCCAGCAGCCAGTTGGCGACAGGGTTTTCCTACAATGAGCAGTTCTTC.

The DNA for the CDR3 is TGTGCCAGCAACCAGGGTCCTGAAGCTTTCTTT. It encodes CASNQGPEAFF. The chain has TRBV6-5 and TRBJ1-1, with TRBD1 as a possible D gene (5 bases). Germline-derived CDR1 and CDR2 are MNHEY and SVGAGI. V was trimmed by 7 bases and J by 6 bases, leaving 9 bases between them. CDR3 length equals 11 residues.

Concerning this clone itself: An end of the junction does not agree with germline; a read error may underlie this. The genes are TRBV6-5 and TRBJ1-2; 9 bases match TRBD1. CDR3 size: 12 residues. Germline CDR1 MNHEY, CDR2 SVGAGI. The CDR3 DNA reads as TGTGCCAGCAGTTACTCGGGACAGGGAGGAACTTTC. Translation: CASSYSGQGGTF.

V usage is TRBV18 and J usage is TRBJ2-3; D may be TRBD1 (5 bases). V lost 3 bases and J 0 bases, leaving 13 bases between the germline ends. The CDR3 contains 16 residues. Germline CDR1 and CDR2: KGHSH and LQKENI. CDR3 protein: CASSPFQGTSTDTQYF. DNA of the CDR3: TGTGCCAGCTCACCCTTCCAGGGAACGAGCACAGATACGCAGTATTTT.

The genes are TRBV11-2 and TRBJ2-7, with D possibly matching TRBD1 (6 bases). The CDR3 is 13 amino acids. Per the germline V gene, CDR1 is SGHAT and CDR2 is FQNNGV. Trimming removed 5 bases from V and 3 bases from J, with 11 bases in between. In nucleotides, the CDR3 is TGTGCCAGCAGCCTACACAGGGTCTACGAGCAGTACTTC. Translated: CASSLHRVYEQYF.

This clone was observed at least ten times. The chain couples TRBV5-4 to TRBJ2-1; the D gene is possibly TRBD1 (6 bases). Trimming took off 0 bases at V and 0 bases at J, with 10 bases between the two ends. CDR3 length: 16 residues. Germline V gives CDR1 SGHNT, CDR2 YYREEE (reference sequence). This CDR3 is CASSLAKDSSYNEQFF. The CDR3, as DNA: TGTGCCAGCAGCTTGGCCAAGGACAGCTCCTACAATGAGCAGTTCTTC.

This clone showed up just a few times. This chain joins TRBV4-3 and TRBJ2-3; 9 bases agree with TRBD2. The CDR3 sequence is 17 residues long. Germline assignment: CDR1 LGHNA and CDR2 YSLEER. Unmatched junction bases numbered 9, after V lost 0 bases and J lost 5 bases. The CDR3 region has the DNA TGCGCCAGCAGCCAAGACCGGAGCGGGGGGCTAGGAGATACGCAGTATTTT. This translates into CASSQDRSGGLGDTQYF.

This sequence joins TRBV11-2 and TRBJ2-7; 11 nucleotides agree with TRBD2. Germline assignment: CDR1 SGHAT and CDR2 FQNNGV. V was clipped by 4 bases and J by 3 bases; unmatched bases: 5. The CDR3 totals 15 residues. The CDR3 coding sequence is TGTGCCAGCAGCTCCCGGACTAGCGGGCTCTACGAGCAGTACTTC. Its protein product is CASSSRTSGLYEQYF.